This T cell receptor (beta chain) derives from a study of blood T cell repertoires in COVID-19. Study-level background: The analysed material was cDNA or gDNA that came from T cells, B-cell-depleted T cells, or PBMCs.

From germline, CDR1 is MRHNA and CDR2 SNTAGT. This CDR3 has 12 amino acids. Turning to this clone: At one end the junction does not follow the germline gene, possibly because of a read error.

Assay: immunoSEQ multiplex PCR; the TCRdb copy retains only in-frame clones and omits some. The sample gives hundreds of thousands of clones, around nine tenths of which show up once; less than 3.5% is in the top ten. The sample comprised peripheral blood. This chain links TRBV6-4 with TRBJ1-4; maybe TRBD1 (6 bases). This receptor was obtained from a human donor in a cohort sampled during active COVID-19. The CDR3: CASSDSTRGTYF. The CDR3 nucleotides read TGTGCCAGCAGTGACTCGACCAGGGGTACATATTTT.